These T cell receptor beta chains were read from a single sample in a study of post-analysis software for immune sequencing data. TCRdb itself ran the PCR reads through MiXCR, one entry per CDR3 protein. The table lists around 190,000 distinct CDR3 sequences, around 30% of them singletons, with around 3.7% in the top ten. The sequenced material came from blood. Receptors originate from a girl aged 2-17 years with multiple sclerosis. Each CDR3 is given with its conserved first and last residue. A D gene is named only where the DNA matches it firmly. Some rows have no size entry. The others give once, few or many, or a class for an expanded clone.

>few|NA|TRBJ1-2|TRBV5-1
TGCGCCAGCAGCTTGGTGGCGTCGATCTATGGCTACACCTTC
CASSLVASIYGYTF
>NA|TRBD2|TRBJ2-1|TRBV20-1
TGCAGTGCTAGAGATCCATCGTTCAGCGGGAGGAGCTCCTACAATGAGCAGTTCTTC
CSARDPSFSGRSSYNEQFF
>many|NA|TRBJ2-1|TRBV5-1
TGCGCCAGCAGCTTCGTCGGCAATGAGCAGTTCTTC
CASSFVGNEQFF
>NA|NA|TRBJ2-1|TRBV7-8
TGTGCCAGCAGCTCAGGAGTTAACTCCTACAATGAGCAGTTCTTC
CASSSGVNSYNEQFF
>many|TRBD1|TRBJ2-5|TRBV4-1
TGCGCCAGCAGCCATCCGGCCAGGGGGCGAGAGACCCAGTACTTC
CASSHPARGRETQYF
>NA|NA|TRBJ2-1|TRBV5-1
TGCGCCAGCAGCTTGGCGGAACCCTACAATGAGCAGTTCTTC
CASSLAEPYNEQFF
>many|NA|TRBJ1-2|TRBV29-1
TGCAGCGGATGGACAGAACGCTATGGCTACACCTTC
CSGWTERYGYTF
>NA|NA|TRBJ2-7|TRBV7-8
TGTGCCAGCAGCTTAAATAAGGCGGTTTCCTACGAGCAGTACTTC
CASSLNKAVSYEQYF
>NA|NA|TRBJ2-7|TRBV18
TGTGCCAGCTCACCAAACAGCCCTCGAACCTACGAGCAGTACTTC
CASSPNSPRTYEQYF
>few|TRBD2|TRBJ2-1|TRBV2
TGTGCCAGCAGTGAAGGGAGACTAGCGGGGAATGAGCAGTTCTTC
CASSEGRLAGNEQFF
>many|NA|TRBJ1-2|TRBV29-1
TGCAGCGTTTCGACGGGCTATGGCTACACCTTC
CSVSTGYGYTF
>many|NA|TRBJ2-1|TRBV12-3/TRBV12-4
TGTGCCAGCAGTGCGGACAGCTATGAGCAGTTCTTC
CASSADSYEQFF
>NA|TRBD1|TRBJ2-7|TRBV6-6
TGTGCCAGCAGTTACCCTTCAGGGACAGGGGGTGAGGAGCAGTACTTC
CASSYPSGTGGEEQYF
>few|TRBD1|TRBJ1-1|TRBV7-8
TGTGCCAGCAGCTTGATGACGACAGGGGTGAACACTGAAGCTTTCTTT
CASSLMTTGVNTEAFF
>few|NA|TRBJ1-1|TRBV2
TGTGCCAGCACTGGGGACGGGAAAGCTTTCTTT
CASTGDGKAFF
>many|TRBD2|TRBJ2-1|TRBV4-1
TGCGCCAGCAGCCCCTCTAGCGGAGGTCCCAATGAGCAGTTCTTC
CASSPSSGGPNEQFF
>many|TRBD1|TRBJ2-1|TRBV12-3/TRBV12-4
TGCGCCAGCAGCCTTCCCGGGACAGGCAACAATGAGCAGTTCTTC
CASSLPGTGNNEQFF
>many|TRBD1|TRBJ2-7|TRBV29-1
TGCAGCGTTGCACAGGGGGCGCAGGAGCAGTACTTC
CSVAQGAQEQYF
>NA|NA|TRBJ1-1|TRBV29-1
TGCAGCGGGCTACGAGAGTGGACTGAAGCTTTCTTT
CSGLREWTEAFF